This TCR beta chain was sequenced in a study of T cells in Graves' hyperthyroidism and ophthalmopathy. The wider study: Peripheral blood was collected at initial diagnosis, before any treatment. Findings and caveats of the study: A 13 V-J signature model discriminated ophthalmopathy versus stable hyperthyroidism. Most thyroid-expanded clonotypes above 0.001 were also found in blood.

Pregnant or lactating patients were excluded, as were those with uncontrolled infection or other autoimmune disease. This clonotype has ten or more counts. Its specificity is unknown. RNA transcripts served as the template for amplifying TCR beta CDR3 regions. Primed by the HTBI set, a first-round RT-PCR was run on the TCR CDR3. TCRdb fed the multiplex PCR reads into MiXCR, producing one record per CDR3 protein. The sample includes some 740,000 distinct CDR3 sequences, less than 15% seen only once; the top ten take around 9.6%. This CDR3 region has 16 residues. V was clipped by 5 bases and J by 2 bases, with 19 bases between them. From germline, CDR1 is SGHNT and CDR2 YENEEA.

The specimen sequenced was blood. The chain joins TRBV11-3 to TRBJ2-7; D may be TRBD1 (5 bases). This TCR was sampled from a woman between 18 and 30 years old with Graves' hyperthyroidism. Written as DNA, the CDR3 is TGTGCCAGCAGCCATTACCCCCTCGACAGCGCCTACGAGCAGTACTTC. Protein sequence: CASSHYPLDSAYEQYF.